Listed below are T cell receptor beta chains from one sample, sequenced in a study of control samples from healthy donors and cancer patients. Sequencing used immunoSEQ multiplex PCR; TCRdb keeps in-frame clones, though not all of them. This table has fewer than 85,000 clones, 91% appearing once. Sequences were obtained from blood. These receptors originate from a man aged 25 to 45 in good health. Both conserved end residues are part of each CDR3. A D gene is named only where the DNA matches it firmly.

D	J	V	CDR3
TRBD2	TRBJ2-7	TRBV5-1	CASSQGLAGTYEQYF
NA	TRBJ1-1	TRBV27	CASSVPGATEAFF
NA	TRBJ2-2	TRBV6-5	CASRDINTGELFF
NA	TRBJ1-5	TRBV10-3	CAISESVTYSNQPQHF
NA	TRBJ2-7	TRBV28	CASSKTGTRGNF
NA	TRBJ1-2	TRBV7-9	CASSLESYGYTF
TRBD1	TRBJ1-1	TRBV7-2	CASSLAPETGRTEAFF
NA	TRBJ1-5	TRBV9	CASSDGAVGQPQHF
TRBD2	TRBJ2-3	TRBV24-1	CATSDPSGRSGDTQYF
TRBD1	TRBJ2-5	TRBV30	CAGDSFIETQYF
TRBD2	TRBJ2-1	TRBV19	CASSIDGTSGGTYNEQFF
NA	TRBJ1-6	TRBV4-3	CASSQVPRTAGSSYNSPLHF
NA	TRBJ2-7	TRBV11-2	CASSLGASSYEQYF
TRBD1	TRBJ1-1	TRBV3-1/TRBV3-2	CASSRDRVTEAFF
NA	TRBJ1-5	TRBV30	CAWSLGGNQPQHF
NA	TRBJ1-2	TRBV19	CASSTTGRSYGYTF
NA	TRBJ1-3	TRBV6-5	CASSYSAFSGNTIYF
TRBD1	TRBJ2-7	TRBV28	CASSYRDRVYEQYF
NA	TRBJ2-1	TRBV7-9	CASSSTSGVYNEQFF
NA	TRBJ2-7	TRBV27	CASSSAGQSYEQYF
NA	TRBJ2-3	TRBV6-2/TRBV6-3	CASSTLGFISTDTQYF
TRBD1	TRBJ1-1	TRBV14	CASTLQGGWNTEAFF
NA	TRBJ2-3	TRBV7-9	CASSPSVGGDTDTQYF
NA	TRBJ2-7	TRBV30	CAWSVQGPKYF
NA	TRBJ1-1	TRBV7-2	CASSLVFSWNTEAFF
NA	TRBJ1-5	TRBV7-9	CASSNRMLFNQPQHF
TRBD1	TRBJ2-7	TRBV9	CASSVGQGRAYEQYF
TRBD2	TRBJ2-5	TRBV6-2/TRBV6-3	CASSPNGLAGVRETQYF
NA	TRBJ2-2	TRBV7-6	CASSLAPGGNTGELFF
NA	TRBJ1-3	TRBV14	CASSQERRGRNTIYF
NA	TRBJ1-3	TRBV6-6	CASTAGGDVSGNTIYF